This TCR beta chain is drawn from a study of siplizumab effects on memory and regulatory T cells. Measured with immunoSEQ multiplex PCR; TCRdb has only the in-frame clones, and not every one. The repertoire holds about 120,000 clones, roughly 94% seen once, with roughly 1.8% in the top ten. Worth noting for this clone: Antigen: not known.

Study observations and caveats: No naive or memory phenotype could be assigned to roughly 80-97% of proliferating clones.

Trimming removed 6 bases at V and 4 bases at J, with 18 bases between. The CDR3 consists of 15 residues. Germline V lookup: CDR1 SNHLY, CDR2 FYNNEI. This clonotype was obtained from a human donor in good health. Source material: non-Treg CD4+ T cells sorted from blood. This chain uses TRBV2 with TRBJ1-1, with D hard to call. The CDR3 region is CASRASGRESTEAFF. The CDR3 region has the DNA TGTGCCAGCAGGGCTAGTGGGAGGGAGAGCACTGAAGCTTTCTTT. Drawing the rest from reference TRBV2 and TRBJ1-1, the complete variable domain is EPEVTQTPSHQVTQMGQEVILRCVPISNHLYFYWYRQILGQKVEFLVSFYNNEISEKSEIFDDQFSVERPDGSNFTLKIRSTKLEDSAMYFCASRASGRESTEAFFGQGTRLTVV.